Presented here are 6 T cell receptor beta chains from one specimen sequenced in a study of CD8+ T cells in alopecia areata. The treatment here: oral pan-JAK inhibitor, 5-10 mg twice daily. After isolation, RNA underwent reverse transcription to generate cDNA as the sequencing template. Data came from immunoSEQ multiplex PCR; TCRdb stores just in-frame clones and leaves some out. This sample has 120,000 or so clones; approximately 57% occur once, and the top ten carry 5.7%. The sample consisted of CD4+ T cells sorted from blood, taken at week 4, from a patient treated with tofacitinib. The receptors were sampled from a human donor with alopecia areata.

The CDR3 DNA sequence: TGTGCCACGGGGACGGTCAATGAGCAGTTCTTC. Encoded protein: CATGTVNEQFF. The rearrangement uses TRBV15 and TRBJ2-1, with D possibly called TRBD1 or TRBD2 (5 bases each). The V gene lost 9 bases and the J gene lost 6 bases, with 9 bases spanning the gap. Germline CDR1 is LNHNV and CDR2 is YYDKDF (reference sequence). CDR3 length equals 11 residues.

In DNA form, the CDR3 reads TGCAGCGTTAAGACTAGCGGGGGCACAGATACGCAGTATTTT. This sequence encodes CSVKTSGGTDTQYF. J is TRBJ2-3 and V is TRBV29-1; 11 bases agree with TRBD2. V gave up 5 bases and J gave up 1 base; unmatched junction bases: 2. This CDR3 has 14 amino acids. Germline V gives CDR1 SQVTM, CDR2 ANQGSEA.

The V call is TRBV30, the J call TRBJ2-2, with 12 bases identical to TRBD2. The CDR3 extends over 16 amino acids. CDR1 GTSNPN and CDR2 SVGIG come from the germline V gene (reference sequence). The ends lost 2 bases at V and 4 bases at J; junction bases unmatched: 5. The CDR3 DNA sequence: TGTGCCTGGAGTTCTAGCGGGAGGGCCGCCACCGGGGAGCTGTTTTTT. Translation gives CAWSSSGRAATGELFF.

The rearrangement joins TRBV14 to TRBJ2-7, with TRBD2 matching 8 bases. V dropped 4 bases and J dropped 3; count of bases not matched to a gene: 8. There are 15 residues in the CDR3. Germline CDR1 SGHDN, CDR2 FVKESK. CDR3 bases: TGTGCCAGCAGCCGTATTAGCGGGAACAGCTACGAGCAGTACTTC. Its protein is CASSRISGNSYEQYF.

This rearrangement joins TRBV4-3 to TRBJ2-3; perhaps D is TRBD1 or TRBD2 (6 bases each). The length of the CDR3 is 15 residues. Looked up from germline, CDR1 is LGHNA and CDR2 is YSLEER. Trimming took 4 bases from V and 0 from J, leaving 11 bases between them. This chain's CDR3 is CASSLTGTSTDTQYF. The CDR3 DNA sequence: TGCGCCAGCAGCCTTACAGGGACTAGCACAGATACGCAGTATTTT.

The sample holds one count of this clone. The J gene is TRBJ2-3, the V gene TRBV30; 8 positions agree with TRBD2. CDR1 and CDR2 from the germline V gene are GTSNPN and SVGIG (reference sequence). CDR3 size: 16 residues. The V gene end was trimmed by 1 base and the J gene end by 6 bases; junction bases not matched to a gene: 12. CDR3 DNA: TGTGCCTGGAGTGGTTCCGGGAGGGCGGTGGGGGATACGCAGTATTTT. Translating it yields CAWSGSGRAVGDTQYF.